The 12 T cell receptor beta chains below come from one sample, sequenced in a study of blood T cells in healthy people across ages (dated by TCRdb to 2014 to 2015). Library construction relied on 5' RACE. The reads were generated on an Illumina HiSeq 2500. A second PCR of about 6 to 12 cycles was run with a J-beta primer mix and a sample-barcoded 5' primer. TCRdb passed the public sequencing reads through fastp at Q25 and MiXCR, retaining productive beta sequences. Every entry covers one CDR3 protein and lists the most common genes and DNA from its rows. Recorded for this sample are fewer than 800,000 distinct CDR3 sequences; approximately 25% of them occurred a single time. 9.4% of the sample is taken by the ten largest. The same specimen was also included in a second study, on T cells of mothers and their children.

The source material was blood. Receptor source: a boy between 10 and 17 years old in good health.

There are a few counts of this clonotype. The gene calls are TRBV29-1 and TRBJ1-2, with D perhaps TRBD1 (5 bases). Germline CDR1 SQVTM, CDR2 ANQGSEA. V was clipped by 4 bases and J by 2 bases, with 20 bases between them. The CDR3 has 16 residues. CDR3 DNA sequence: TGCAGCGTTGGGACTCTCGGGGACGGGATGAACTATGGCTACACCTTC. This encodes CSVGTLGDGMNYGYTF. The variable domain in full, completed from reference TRBV29-1 and TRBJ1-2, reads SAVISQKPSRDICQRGTSLTIQCQVDSQVTMMFWYRQQPGQSLTLIATANQGSEATYESGFVIDKFPISRPNLTFSTLTVSNMSPEDSSIYLCSVGTLGDGMNYGYTFGSGTRLTVV.

The gene calls are TRBV29-1 and TRBJ2-2, with D maybe TRBD1 (6 bases). This CDR3 contains 12 residues. CDR1 and CDR2 from the germline V gene are SQVTM and ANQGSEA. V was trimmed by 8 bases and J by 7 bases, leaving 14 bases between them. The CDR3 nucleotides read TGCAGCCACCCAGGGGCGGGCGGGGAGCTGTTTTTT. Protein sequence: CSHPGAGGELFF.

CDR3: CATSDRQGPGETQYF. Here the CDR3 DNA reads TGTGCCACCAGTGATAGGCAGGGCCCTGGGGAGACCCAGTACTTC. This sequence joins TRBV24-1 and TRBJ2-5; D possibly corresponds to TRBD1 (5 bases). Germline CDR1 KGHDR, CDR2 SFDVKD. The CDR3 runs to 15 residues. The V end lost 3 bases, the J end lost 5 bases, and 15 bases lay between the germline ends.

This clonotype occurred a few times. The CDR3 DNA reads TGTGCCAGCAGGACGTCCGGGACAGGAAACACCATATATTTT. As protein: CASRTSGTGNTIYF. This chain joins TRBV3-1 and TRBJ1-3; tentatively, D is TRBD1 (6 bases). With 6 bases removed from V and 4 bases from J, the gap between germline ends came to 13 bases. The CDR3 extends over 14 amino acids. Germline values: CDR1 LGHDT, CDR2 YNNKEL (reference sequence). The full variable domain, its missing parts supplied by reference TRBV3-1 and TRBJ1-3, is DTAVSQTPKYLVTQMGNDKSIKCEQNLGHDTMYWYKQDSKKFLKIMFSYNNKELIINETVPNRFSPKSPDKAHLNLHINSLELGDSAVYFCASRTSGTGNTIYFGEGSWLTVV.

CDR3 region: CSARLAGGAGSYEQYF. In nucleotides, the CDR3 is TGCAGTGCCCGACTAGCGGGAGGTGCTGGCTCCTACGAGCAGTACTTC. The chain recombines TRBV20-1 with TRBJ2-7; 13 bases fit TRBD2. Losses at the gene ends were 6 bases for V and 0 bases for J; bases not matched to a gene: 8. Germline CDR1 DFQATT, CDR2 SNEGSKA (reference sequence). The CDR3 has 16 amino acids.

This chain uses TRBV3-1 with TRBJ2-5; D might be TRBD2 (5 bases). The J call may be faulty, since TRBJ2-7 better matches the DNA end. CDR1 LGHDT and CDR2 YNNKEL come from the germline V gene (reference sequence). The CDR3 extends over 17 amino acids. In DNA, the CDR3 is TGTGCCAGCAGCCAAGATCTACGGGAAGGCAGAACTTACGAGCAGTACTTC. Protein sequence: CASSQDLREGRTYEQYF.

V usage is TRBV12-3 or TRBV12-4 and J usage is TRBJ2-3; TRBD2 aligns across 7 bases. The CDR3 loop spans 17 amino acids. Trimming took 0 bases from V and 1 from J; bases not matched to a gene: 7. The CDR3 region is CASSLAIAAGGTDTQYF. CDR3 nucleotides: TGTGCCAGCAGTTTAGCGATAGCGGCGGGGGGCACAGATACGCAGTATTTT.

The chain links TRBV20-1 to TRBJ2-7; perhaps TRBD2 as D (6 bases). V lost 1 base, J lost 2 bases, and 9 bases lay in between. This CDR3 contains 13 residues. The germline gives CDR1 DFQATT, CDR2 SNEGSKA (reference sequence). The CDR3 is CSARGWGAYEQYF. Written as DNA, the CDR3 is TGCAGTGCTAGAGGTTGGGGGGCCTACGAGCAGTACTTC.

The V call is TRBV6-6, the J call TRBJ1-1; D not resolved. Per germline, CDR1 MNHNY and CDR2 SVGAGI (reference sequence). Trimming removed 2 bases at V and 1 base at J, with 5 bases between. The CDR3 sequence is 13 residues long. CDR3: CASSYNENTEAFF. The CDR3 coding sequence is TGTGCCAGCAGTTACAACGAGAACACTGAAGCTTTCTTT.

This clonotype was detected many times. The chain couples TRBV5-1 to TRBJ1-4, with D uncertain. Germline V lookup: CDR1 SGHRS, CDR2 YFSETQ. The CDR3 has 14 residues. Trimming removed 1 base from V and 0 bases from J, with 4 bases in between. This CDR3 reads CASSLTATNEKLFF. The CDR3 bases are TGCGCCAGCAGCTTGACAGCAACTAATGAAAAACTGTTTTTT.

This clonotype was detected a few times. Its ends do not fully match the called genes, so a read error is possible. The V gene is TRBV20-1, the J gene TRBJ2-2; tentatively, D is TRBD1 (6 bases). CDR3 size: 16 residues. Germline V gene data show CDR1 as DFQATT and CDR2 as SNEGSKA (reference sequence). The CDR3 sequence is CNARDGGGRNTGELFF. In nucleotides, the CDR3 is TGCAATGCTAGAGATGGTGGGGGCCGAAACACCGGGGAGCTGTTTTTT.

This clonotype has just a few counts. The rearrangement joins TRBV7-9 to TRBJ2-4, with D unclear. Germline CDR1 and CDR2: SEHNR and FQNEAQ (reference sequence). The CDR3 spans 13 residues. V shed 5 bases and J shed 3 bases, with 8 bases lying between them. In nucleotides, the CDR3 is TGTGCCAGCAGCCCCTCCCACAAAAACATTCAGTACTTC. Residues: CASSPSHKNIQYF.